The following is a T cell receptor (beta chain) sequence with its context. The antigen is undetermined. This specimen belongs to a study of cytomegalovirus exposure and HLA in healthy donors. Notes on the study in general: Cytomegalovirus status, reportedly, was diagnosed with high specificity and sensitivity by the classifier.

Sequencing used immunoSEQ multiplex PCR; TCRdb keeps in-frame clones, though not all of them. The data contain roughly 150,000 clones, approximately 86% of them singletons. Germline CDR1 is SGHRS and CDR2 is YFSETQ. Trimming removed 4 bases from V and 9 bases from J; junction bases left unmatched: 12. The CDR3 loop spans 15 amino acids. The sequence was collected from a woman aged 18-35 years in good health and CMV-seronegative. This chain links TRBV5-1 with TRBJ2-1; 8 bases are shared with TRBD2. The sample was PBMCs. CDR3 residues: CASSLGREASGEQFF. CDR3 DNA sequence: TGCGCCAGCAGCCTCGGGCGGGAGGCCTCCGGTGAGCAGTTCTTC.